These 8 T cell receptor beta chains came from one sample sequenced in a study of OX40 agonist ivuxolimab in advanced cancers. Measured with immunoSEQ multiplex PCR; TCRdb has only the in-frame clones, and not every one. The sample includes about 42,000 clones, about 88% of them seen just once. The material was CD4+ or CD8+ T cells sorted from blood, obtained in a trial of the OX40 agonist ivuxolimab. These receptors were taken from an adult with an advanced solid tumor such as melanoma, head and neck, liver or kidney cancer.

V and J are TRBV11-1 and TRBJ2-1; D gene uncertain. This CDR3 comprises 16 residues. The germline CDR1 and CDR2 sequences are SGHAT and FQDESV (reference sequence). V gave up 4 bases and J gave up 0 bases, with 13 bases separating them. The CDR3 nucleotides read TGTGCCAGCAGCTCGAGACTCCAATTCTCCTACAATGAGCAGTTCTTC. This sequence encodes CASSSRLQFSYNEQFF.

CDR3 in amino acids: CASSLGGSGTYNEQFF. CDR3 coding DNA: TGTGCCAGCAGCTTGGGTGGGAGTGGCACCTACAATGAGCAGTTCTTC. The rearrangement links TRBV5-6 to TRBJ2-1; D perhaps matches TRBD2 (5 bases). V lost 0 bases, J lost 2 bases, and 12 bases lay in between. The CDR3 has 16 residues. The germline V gene encodes CDR1 SGHDT and CDR2 YYEEEE.

The CDR3 DNA follows: TGTGCCAGCAGCGTAGGGACTAGCCCAATACCTACGAAGGAGCAGTACTTC. Protein: CASSVGTSPIPTKEQYF. V and J are TRBV9 and TRBJ2-7, with TRBD2 matching 8 bases. The CDR3 is 17 residues long. J was trimmed by 7 bases and V by 0 bases; bases with no gene match: 15. Looked up from germline, CDR1 is SGDLS and CDR2 is YYNGEE.

The chain combines TRBV2 with TRBJ2-1, with 9 bases aligning to TRBD2. The ends lost 9 bases at V and 4 bases at J; junction bases unmatched: 4. This CDR3 spans 13 amino acids. Germline values: CDR1 SNHLY, CDR2 FYNNEI. CDR3 in DNA: TGTGCCAGTTCGAGCGGGAGGTACAATGAGCAGTTCTTC. This gives the protein CASSSGRYNEQFF.

The sample holds a few counts of this clone. The chain joins TRBV6-4 to TRBJ2-3, with a possible D match to TRBD2 (6 bases). The CDR3 length is 14 residues. The V end lost 6 bases, the J end lost 0 bases, and 10 bases lay between the germline ends. Germline V gene data show CDR1 as MRHNA and CDR2 as SNTAGT. The CDR3 protein is CASSAGTSTDTQYF. The CDR3 DNA reads as TGTGCCAGCAGCGCCGGGACTAGCACAGATACGCAGTATTTT.

The chain joins TRBV19 to TRBJ2-7, with D possibly matching TRBD1 (5 bases). The V gene lost 4 bases and the J gene lost 3 bases, with 16 bases spanning the gap. The CDR3 is 15 residues long. Per germline, CDR1 LNHDA and CDR2 SQIVND (reference sequence). For the CDR3, the DNA is TGTGCCAGTAGTACTTCGGATACCAGGGACTACGAGCAGTACTTC. Encoded protein: CASSTSDTRDYEQYF. The complete variable domain, with remaining parts taken from reference TRBV19 and TRBJ2-7, reads DGGITQSPKYLFRKEGQNVTLSCEQNLNHDAMYWYRQDPGQGLRLIYYSQIVNDFQKGDIAEGYSVSREKKESFPLTVTSAQKNPTAFYLCASSTSDTRDYEQYFGPGTRLTVT.

The chain is built from TRBV18 and TRBJ1-2, with D perhaps TRBD1 (5 bases). CDR3 length: 14 residues. V lost 2 bases, J lost 4 bases, and 11 bases lay in between. Germline CDR1 is KGHSH and CDR2 is LQKENI. In DNA, the CDR3 is TGTGCCAGCTCACCAATGACAGAACCCTATGGCTACACCTTC. Translation: CASSPMTEPYGYTF.

This chain connects TRBV19 to TRBJ2-7; D is ambiguous. This CDR3 contains 14 residues. Germline assignment: CDR1 LNHDA and CDR2 SQIVND (reference sequence). V lost 8 bases, J lost 0 bases, and 14 bases lay in between. CDR3 nucleotide sequence: TGTGCCAGTCGCTACAGCCATTTCTCCTACGAGCAGTACTTC. Translation gives CASRYSHFSYEQYF.